This T cell receptor beta chain was retrieved from a study of T cell responses to AZD1222 COVID-19 vaccine (dated by TCRdb to the early 2020s). For context, the study as a whole: AZD1222 recipients whose second dose came at about 4 weeks and those whose second dose came at about 12 weeks were combined into one group, since spike-specific TCR depth and breadth did not differ between the two schedules. Trial participants were enrolled by age into subgroups of 18-55, 56-69 and 70-plus years, and 148, 28 and 57 TCR-sequenced participants, respectively, were included in these subgroups. TCR sequencing covered 233 trial participants: nearly 210 given two doses of AZD1222 and 26 given two doses of MenACWY control vaccine. What the work shows at the level of the full study, not this receptor alone: Reportedly, close to half of the unique spike-specific TCRs recognized epitopes lying outside the regions that are mutated in the B.1.351 and B.1.1.7 variants. A significant rise in spike-specific TCR breadth and depth was observed after two AZD1222 doses relative to day 0 and relative to MenACWY recipients. Because no day 14 peak-response samples were available, the repertoires could be characterized only after the peak T cell response. The 56-69-year group was small, and its depth increase did not reach significance, likely because of low power. Conclusions about previously exposed vaccinees are limited because only a handful of AZD1222 recipients were SARS-CoV-2 seropositive at baseline. Participants were mostly white British, with more females than males. The authors suggested clonal diversity may have been underestimated. Vaccine-associated CD4 TCRs spanned the whole spike protein, with dominant responses in regions 160-218 and 743-854.

From the germline V gene, CDR1 is SGHVS and CDR2 is FQNEAQ. V sheds 11 bases and J sheds 4 bases, leaving 11 bases between their ends. The CDR3 has 12 amino acids, counting the end cysteine and phenylalanine. Just the 36-base CDR3 DNA is kept, in frame starting at base 1. Details on this clone: Its antigen is not yet known. No base qualities exist here, and no much larger clone lies one base off it.

The CDR3 regions of human TCRbeta chains were analyzed by immunosequencing. For the original study's pipeline: TCRs in the repertoires were compared against a reference library of SARS-CoV-2-specific TCRs that had been generated with the MIRA antigen-specificity platform. Breadth meant the fraction of unique TCRs that were SARS-CoV-2-associated, whereas depth meant the fraction of total T cells that were SARS-CoV-2-associated. Using the MIRA data, each spike-specific TCR was assigned both to the spike region to which the TCR was reactive and to a CD4 or CD8 class. Log10-transformed breadth and depth values were compared by one-way ANOVA with Sidak's multiple comparisons tests. Held by TCRdb, this immuneACCESS table contains in-frame sequences only and omits some clones. Under half of the omission traces to an unresolved V gene where checked; the cause of the rest is unknown. V, J and clone size are those of that table, while D and trimming were read from the DNA. This sample lists around 95,000 clones; about 87% were detected once. The ten largest clones take up about 1.8% of the sample.

The time point label, read with the paper, signifies: baseline before first vaccination. The vaccinee samples were drawn from two UK trials, COV001 and COV002, one of which was a single-blind randomized controlled phase 2/3 trial testing AZD1222 (ChAdOx1 nCoV-19) in healthy adults. For TCRbeta chain sequencing, PBMC samples from trial participants were taken at day 0 and at day 28 after the second dose. The source material was peripheral blood, sampled on day 0 of AZD1222 vaccination. The rearranged segments are TRBV7-8 and TRBJ2-2; the D gene is unclear. This sequence originates from an adult in good health. The DNA is TGTGCCTCCGCCCTATTCACCGGGGAGCTGTTTTTT. Its protein is CASALFTGELFF.